The next 21 T cell receptor beta chains were all read from a single sample in a study of T cell repertoires in cytomegalovirus infection. TCRdb re-called the reads with MiXCR, one entry per CDR3 protein. The table has hundreds of thousands of distinct CDR3 sequences, 33% seen once. These TCRs' antigens remain unknown. The specimen was cultured PBMCs, collected from culture after CMV antigen stimulation. The origin of the receptors is a human donor in good health (CMV status not recorded). Some clones in this sample may be carry-over from other donors' samples.

Many counts were recorded for this clonotype. The chain is built from TRBV12-3 or TRBV12-4 and TRBJ2-7; a possible D gene is TRBD1 (6 bases). Trimming stripped 6 bases from V and 3 bases from J, with 15 bases between. CDR3 size: 14 residues. CDR3 region: CASSPTGTSYEQYF. The CDR3 nucleotides are TGTGCCAGCAGCCCGACCGGGACAAGCTACGAGCAGTACTTC.

This clonotype was picked up a small number of times. The chain couples TRBV4-1 to TRBJ2-2; 7 bases line up with TRBD1. The CDR3 has 17 residues. V trimming: 3 bases; J trimming: 0 bases; junction bases outside the gene matches: 7. Germline lookup yields CDR1 MGHRA and CDR2 YSYEKL. Here the CDR3 reads CASSHPGTDSNTGELFF. The CDR3 DNA reads as TGCGCCAGCAGCCACCCCGGGACAGACTCGAACACCGGGGAGCTGTTTTTT.

The V gene is TRBV4-2, the J gene TRBJ2-7; TRBD1 matches 8 bases. This CDR3 contains 15 residues. Unmatched junction bases numbered 3, after V lost 0 bases and J lost 2 bases. Germline assignment: CDR1 LGHNA and CDR2 YNFKEQ. CDR3 sequence (DNA): TGTGCCAGCAGCCAAGATGTGGACAGGGCCTACGAGCAGTACTTC. Amino acid sequence: CASSQDVDRAYEQYF.

In its sample, this clonotype was seen a few times. This chain uses TRBV19 with TRBJ2-3; tentative D call: TRBD2 (6 bases). With 6 bases removed from V and 2 bases from J, the gap between germline ends came to 12 bases. The V gene's germline CDR1 is LNHDA and CDR2 SQIVND (reference sequence). The CDR3 is made up of 14 amino acids. The CDR3 protein is CASSRGDSTDTQYF. CDR3 nucleotide sequence: TGTGCCAGTAGCCGCGGGGACTCCACAGATACGCAGTATTTT.

This clonotype was seen a handful of times. CDR3 sequence reads: CASSPYRGGSSNQPQHF. The CDR3 bases are TGTGCCAGCAGTCCCTACAGGGGGGGGAGCAGCAATCAGCCCCAGCATTTT. V gene TRBV28 combines with J gene TRBJ1-5; 8 bases map to TRBD1. Germline V gene sequence: CDR1 MDHEN, CDR2 SYDVKM. This CDR3 spans 17 amino acids. The junction had 10 bases not matched to a gene; V was cut back by 5 bases and J by 1 base.

This clonotype came up a few times. The chain has TRBV11-2 and TRBJ2-7; either TRBD1 or TRBD2 may supply D (5 bases each). This CDR3 is 17 amino acids long. Germline V gene data show CDR1 as SGHAT and CDR2 as FQNNGV. Deletions cut 0 bases from V and 4 bases from J, with 19 bases between. In nucleotides, the CDR3 is TGTGCCAGCAGCTTAGAAGGTTCAGGGACCCCTACTTACGAGCAGTACTTC. It codes for CASSLEGSGTPTYEQYF. The whole variable domain, remainder taken from reference TRBV11-2 and TRBJ2-7, is EAGVAQSPRYKIIEKRQSVAFWCNPISGHATLYWYQQILGQGPKLLIQFQNNGVVDDSQLPKDRFSAERLKGVDSTLKIQPAKLEDSAVYLCASSLEGSGTPTYEQYFGPGTRLTVT.

Only a few counts were recorded for this clonotype. This chain joins TRBV27 and TRBJ2-3; D perhaps matches TRBD1 (6 bases). Trimming removed 5 bases at V and 0 bases at J, with 15 bases between. The CDR3 loop spans 16 amino acids. From germline, CDR1 is MNHEY and CDR2 SMNVEV (reference sequence). The chain's CDR3 is CASSVFWGRSTDTQYF. DNA for the CDR3: TGTGCCAGCAGTGTGTTTTGGGGGCGCAGCACAGATACGCAGTATTTT.

In this sample, this clonotype turned up a few times. The chain recombines TRBV4-3 with TRBJ1-5; D possibly corresponds to TRBD1 (6 bases). Trimming shortened V by 1 base and J by 6 bases, and 7 bases separated the two germline ends. CDR1 and CDR2 (germline): LGHNA, YSLEER. CDR3 size: 13 residues. The CDR3 region is CASSQGRGQPQHF. CDR3 nucleotide sequence: TGCGCCAGCAGCCAAGGCAGGGGTCAGCCCCAGCATTTT.

This chain links TRBV5-4 with TRBJ2-5; TRBD2 matches at 11 bases. Germline lookup yields CDR1 SGHNT and CDR2 YYREEE (reference sequence). V shed 10 bases and J 3 bases; nucleotides not matched to a gene: 8. The CDR3 is 14 amino acids. CDR3: CAQAEGLAEETQYF. For the CDR3, the DNA is TGTGCCCAAGCGGAGGGACTAGCGGAAGAGACCCAGTACTTC.

This clonotype has only a few counts. The chain combines TRBV14 with TRBJ2-2; D unclear. Germline V gene data show CDR1 as SGHDN and CDR2 as FVKESK. CDR3 size: 14 residues. The ends were cut back, 0 bases at V and 3 bases at J, with 5 bases in the middle. The CDR3 DNA reads as TGTGCCAGCAGCCAAGATTCTTACACCGGGGAGCTGTTTTTT. This codes for CASSQDSYTGELFF.

The rearrangement joins TRBV7-2 to TRBJ2-1, with D uncertain. CDR1 and CDR2 from the germline V gene are SGHTA and FQGNSA. V lost 3 bases and J 2 bases, leaving 14 bases between the germline ends. This CDR3 is built from 16 residues. CDR3 loop: CASSFRDAGAYNEQFF. The CDR3 DNA reads TGTGCCAGCAGCTTTAGAGACGCTGGCGCCTACAATGAGCAGTTCTTC. Drawing the rest from reference TRBV7-2 and TRBJ2-1, the complete variable domain is GAGVSQSPSNKVTEKGKDVELRCDPISGHTALYWYRQSLGQGLEFLIYFQGNSAPDKSGLPSDRFSAERTGGSVSTLTIQRTQQEDSAVYLCASSFRDAGAYNEQFFGPGTRLTVL.

This clonotype was counted a few times. The V and J genes are TRBV6-8 and TRBJ2-7, with 11 positions matching TRBD1. This CDR3 is built from 15 residues. V shed 2 bases and J 3 bases; nucleotides not matched to a gene: 3. Per germline, CDR1 MNHGY and CDR2 SAAAGT. CDR3 sequence reads: CASSYGQGAGYEQYF. The CDR3 DNA reads as TGTGCCAGCAGTTACGGACAGGGGGCGGGCTACGAGCAGTACTTC.

The CDR3 sequence is CASSLARSYGYTF. CDR3 DNA: TGTGCCAGCAGCTTGGCCAGGAGCTATGGCTACACCTTC. This chain uses TRBV5-5 with TRBJ1-2; D unclear. V lost 0 bases and J lost 4, with 7 bases in between. Germline CDR1 and CDR2: SGHKS and YYEKEE (reference sequence). The CDR3 loop spans 13 amino acids. Supplemented by reference TRBV5-5 and TRBJ1-2, the full variable domain reads DAGVTQSPTHLIKTRGQQVTLRCSPISGHKSVSWYQQVLGQGPQFIFQYYEKEERGRGNFPDRFSARQFPNYSSELNVNALLLGDSALYLCASSLARSYGYTFGSGTRLTVV.

Only a few counts were recorded for this clonotype. The chain employs TRBV20-1 and TRBJ2-1; TRBD2 matches 7 bases. The length of the CDR3 is 12 residues. CDR1 and CDR2 (germline): DFQATT, SNEGSKA (reference sequence). Trimming took 8 bases from V and 5 from J; bases not matched to a gene: 6. The CDR3 reads CSQKAGHNEQFF. CDR3 bases: TGCAGTCAAAAAGCGGGGCACAATGAGCAGTTCTTC.

The J gene is TRBJ1-2, the V gene TRBV6-5; tentatively, D is TRBD1 (5 bases). The germline V and J ends were trimmed by 2 bases and 2 bases, with 12 bases remaining between them. The CDR3 runs to 15 residues. Germline CDR1 and CDR2: MNHEY and SVGAGI. CDR3 sequence: CASSYNGGGNYGYTF. CDR3 coding DNA: TGTGCCAGCAGTTACAACGGGGGGGGAAACTATGGCTACACCTTC.

This clonotype has a handful of counts. The chain is built from TRBV19 and TRBJ2-7, with 7 bases fitting TRBD1. The V segment lost 6 bases and the J segment 0 bases; nucleotides outside the gene matches: 8. CDR1 and CDR2 from the germline V gene are LNHDA and SQIVND (reference sequence). The CDR3 has 15 residues. In DNA form, the CDR3 reads TGTGCCAGTAGCCGAGGGGGCGCGGGCTCCTACGAGCAGTACTTC. Encoded protein: CASSRGGAGSYEQYF.

The V gene is TRBV6-1, the J gene TRBJ1-1; TRBD1 might be the D (6 bases). CDR1 MNHNS and CDR2 SASEGT come from the germline V gene. The CDR3 has 12 amino acids. Trimming took 4 bases from V and 7 from J, leaving 10 bases between them. The CDR3 region is CASSAQGYEAFF. The CDR3, as DNA: TGTGCCAGCAGTGCACAGGGTTATGAAGCTTTCTTT.

The genes are TRBV7-9 and TRBJ2-5, with D possibly matching TRBD1 (6 bases). V gave up 6 bases and J gave up 4 bases, with 18 bases separating them. The germline V gene has CDR1 SEHNR and CDR2 FQNEAQ (reference sequence). The CDR3 loop spans 15 amino acids. This chain's CDR3 is CASRGGVVGSETQYF. DNA of the CDR3: TGTGCCAGCAGAGGGGGAGTGGTTGGGTCAGAGACCCAGTACTTC.

This rearrangement joins TRBV4-3 to TRBJ1-4; 8 nucleotides agree with TRBD1. The V gene end was trimmed by 5 bases and the J gene end by 6 bases; junction bases not matched to a gene: 5. The germline CDR1 and CDR2 sequences are LGHNA and YSLEER. This CDR3 is built from 14 residues. CDR3 region: CASSLGQEDEKLFF. DNA of the CDR3: TGCGCCAGCAGCTTGGGACAGGAGGATGAAAAACTGTTTTTT.

V usage is TRBV7-3 and J usage is TRBJ2-2; the D is unclear. This CDR3 has 14 residues. Germline lookup yields CDR1 SGHTA and CDR2 FQGTGA. The V end was cut by 5 bases, the J end by 4 bases, with 11 bases between. The CDR3 is CASSPTAATGELFF. CDR3 nucleotide sequence: TGTGCCAGCAGCCCCACCGCGGCCACCGGGGAGCTGTTTTTT.

Worth noting for this clonotype: Sequence at one end of the junction differs from germline and may be a read error. The CDR3 DNA reads as TGTGCCAGCAGCCAAGCTACCGGGCAGCAAAATGAAGAACTGTTTTTT. It encodes CASSQATGQQNEELFF. The genes are TRBV14 and TRBJ1-4; no definite D call. CDR1 and CDR2 (germline): SGHDN, FVKESK. The CDR3 is 16 amino acids.